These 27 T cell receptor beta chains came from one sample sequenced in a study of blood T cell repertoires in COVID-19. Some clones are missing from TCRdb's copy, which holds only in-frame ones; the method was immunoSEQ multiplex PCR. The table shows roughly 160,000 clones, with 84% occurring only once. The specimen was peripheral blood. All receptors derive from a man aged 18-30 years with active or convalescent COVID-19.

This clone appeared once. The chain's CDR3 is CASSPPAGAEAFF. CDR3 DNA: TGTGCCAGCTCACCACCAGCAGGGGCTGAAGCTTTCTTT. This chain connects TRBV18 to TRBJ1-1; possible D gene TRBD1, 6 bases. This CDR3 comprises 13 residues. Between the trimmed V and J ends, which lost 0 bases and 6 bases, there was a span of 8 bases. CDR1 KGHSH and CDR2 LQKENI come from the germline V gene.

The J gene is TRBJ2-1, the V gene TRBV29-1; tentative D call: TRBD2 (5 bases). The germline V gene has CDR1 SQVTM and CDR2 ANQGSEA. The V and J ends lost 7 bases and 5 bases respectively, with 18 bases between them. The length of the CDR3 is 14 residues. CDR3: CSAVPGVLDNEQFF. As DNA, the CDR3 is TGCAGCGCTGTGCCCGGGGTGCTAGACAATGAGCAGTTCTTC.

DNA of the CDR3: TGCGCCAGCAGCCCGACAGGATACCTCGCTTTCTTT. Its translation is CASSPTGYLAFF. The gene calls are TRBV5-1 and TRBJ1-1, with D maybe TRBD1 (6 bases). From germline, CDR1 is SGHRS and CDR2 YFSETQ. Trimming took off 4 bases at V and 11 bases at J, with 15 bases between the two ends. The CDR3 contains 12 residues.

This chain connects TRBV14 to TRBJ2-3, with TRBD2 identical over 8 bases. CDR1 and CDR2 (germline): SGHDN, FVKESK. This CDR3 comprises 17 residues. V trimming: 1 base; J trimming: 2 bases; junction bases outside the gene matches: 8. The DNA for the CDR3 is TGTGCCAGCAGCCAAGGTTTCGAGCGGGAGTTCACAGATACGCAGTATTTT. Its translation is CASSQGFEREFTDTQYF.

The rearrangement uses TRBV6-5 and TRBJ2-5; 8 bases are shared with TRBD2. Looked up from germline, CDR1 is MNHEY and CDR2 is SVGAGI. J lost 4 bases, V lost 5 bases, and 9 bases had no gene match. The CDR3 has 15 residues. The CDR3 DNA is TGTGCCAGCAGTCCCACTGGGACTAGATCAGAGACCCAGTACTTC. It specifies CASSPTGTRSETQYF.

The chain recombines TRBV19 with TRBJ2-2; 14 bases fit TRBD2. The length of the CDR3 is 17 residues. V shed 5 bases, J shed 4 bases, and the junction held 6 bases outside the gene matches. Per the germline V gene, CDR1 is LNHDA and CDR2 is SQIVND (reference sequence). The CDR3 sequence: CASSLGLAGGFTGELFF. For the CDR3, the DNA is TGTGCCAGTAGTTTAGGACTAGCGGGGGGTTTCACCGGGGAGCTGTTTTTT. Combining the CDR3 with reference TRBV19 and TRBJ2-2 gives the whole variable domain DGGITQSPKYLFRKEGQNVTLSCEQNLNHDAMYWYRQDPGQGLRLIYYSQIVNDFQKGDIAEGYSVSREKKESFPLTVTSAQKNPTAFYLCASSLGLAGGFTGELFFGEGSRLTVL.

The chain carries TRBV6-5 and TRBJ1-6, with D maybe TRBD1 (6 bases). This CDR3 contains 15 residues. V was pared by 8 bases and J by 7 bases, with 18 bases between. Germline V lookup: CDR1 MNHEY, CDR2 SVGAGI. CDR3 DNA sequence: TGTGCCAGCGTCCCCCCGGGGCAGGGGAATTCACCCCTCCACTTT. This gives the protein CASVPPGQGNSPLHF.

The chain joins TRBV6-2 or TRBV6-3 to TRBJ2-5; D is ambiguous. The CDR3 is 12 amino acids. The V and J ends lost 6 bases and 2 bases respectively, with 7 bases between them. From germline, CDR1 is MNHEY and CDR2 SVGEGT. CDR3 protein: CASSLRQETQYF. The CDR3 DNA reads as TGTGCCAGCAGCCTACGGCAAGAGACCCAGTACTTC.

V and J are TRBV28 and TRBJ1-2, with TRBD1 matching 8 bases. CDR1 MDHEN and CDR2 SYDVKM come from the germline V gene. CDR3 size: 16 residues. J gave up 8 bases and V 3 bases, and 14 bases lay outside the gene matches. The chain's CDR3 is CASSLRQGAVSGGYTF. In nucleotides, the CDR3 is TGTGCCAGCAGTTTGAGGCAGGGGGCTGTCTCTGGAGGCTACACCTTC.

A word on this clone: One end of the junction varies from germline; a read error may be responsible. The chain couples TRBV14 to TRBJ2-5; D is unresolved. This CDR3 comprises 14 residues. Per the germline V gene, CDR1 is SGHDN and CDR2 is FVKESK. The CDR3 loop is CASSQRLDHETQYF. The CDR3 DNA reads TGTGCCAGCAGCCAAAGACTTGACCACGAGACCCAGTACTTC. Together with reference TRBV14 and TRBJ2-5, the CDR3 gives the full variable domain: EAGVTQFPSHSVIEKGQTVTLRCDPISGHDNLYWYRRVMGKEIKFLLHFVKESKQDESGMPNNRFLAERTGGTYSTLKVQPAELEDSGVYFCASSQRLDHETQYFGPGTRLLVL.

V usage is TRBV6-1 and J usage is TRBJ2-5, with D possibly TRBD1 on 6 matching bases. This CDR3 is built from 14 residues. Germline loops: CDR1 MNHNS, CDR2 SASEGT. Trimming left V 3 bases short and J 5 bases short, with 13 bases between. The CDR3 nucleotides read TGTGCCAGCAGTGAGTTACAGGGACGGGAGACCCAGTACTTC. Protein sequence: CASSELQGRETQYF.

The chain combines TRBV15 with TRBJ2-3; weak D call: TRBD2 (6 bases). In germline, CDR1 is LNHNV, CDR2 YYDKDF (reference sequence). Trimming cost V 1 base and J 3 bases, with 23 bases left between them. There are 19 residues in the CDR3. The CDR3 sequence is CATSRGGGAAGFITDTQYF. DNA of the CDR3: TGTGCCACCAGCAGAGGGGGCGGGGCAGCGGGCTTTATAACAGATACGCAGTATTTT.

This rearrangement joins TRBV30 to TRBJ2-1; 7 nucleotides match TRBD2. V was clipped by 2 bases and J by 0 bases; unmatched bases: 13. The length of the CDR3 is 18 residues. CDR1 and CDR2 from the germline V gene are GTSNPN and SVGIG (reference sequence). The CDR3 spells CAWSFNPTSRYSYNEQFF. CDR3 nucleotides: TGTGCCTGGAGTTTTAACCCGACTAGCCGCTACTCCTACAATGAGCAGTTCTTC.

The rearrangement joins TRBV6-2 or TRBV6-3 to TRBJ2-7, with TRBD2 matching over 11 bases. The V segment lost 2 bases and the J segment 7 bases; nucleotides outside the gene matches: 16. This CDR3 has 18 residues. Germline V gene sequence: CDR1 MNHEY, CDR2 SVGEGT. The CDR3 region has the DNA TGTGCCAGCAGTTACAAGGGACTAGCGGCCGTCTTTTCGAGTGAGCAGTACTTC. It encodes CASSYKGLAAVFSSEQYF.

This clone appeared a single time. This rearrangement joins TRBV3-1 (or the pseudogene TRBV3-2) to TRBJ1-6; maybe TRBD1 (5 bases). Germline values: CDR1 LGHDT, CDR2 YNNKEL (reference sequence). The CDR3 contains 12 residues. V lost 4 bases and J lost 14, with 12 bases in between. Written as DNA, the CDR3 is TGTGCCAGCAGCCCCTGGGACTCGACCCTCCACTTT. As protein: CASSPWDSTLHF.

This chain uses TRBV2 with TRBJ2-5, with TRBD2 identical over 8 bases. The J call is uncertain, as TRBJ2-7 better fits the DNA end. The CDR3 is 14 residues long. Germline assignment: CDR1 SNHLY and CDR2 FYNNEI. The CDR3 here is CASSEQRETYEQYF. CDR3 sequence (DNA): TGTGCCAGCAGTGAACAGCGGGAGACGTACGAGCAGTACTTC.

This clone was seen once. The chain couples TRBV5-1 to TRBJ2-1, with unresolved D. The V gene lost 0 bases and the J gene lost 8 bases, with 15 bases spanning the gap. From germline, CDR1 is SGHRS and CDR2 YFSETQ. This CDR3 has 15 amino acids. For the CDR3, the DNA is TGCGCCAGCAGCTTGGCCGGAGCTCCTCTCGATGAGCAGTTCTTC. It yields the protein CASSLAGAPLDEQFF.

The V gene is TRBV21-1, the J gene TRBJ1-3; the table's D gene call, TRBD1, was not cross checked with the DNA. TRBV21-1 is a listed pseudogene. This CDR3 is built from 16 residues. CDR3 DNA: TGTGCCAGCAGCATGGACAGGACCTCGATTGGAAACACCATATATTTT. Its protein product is CASSMDRTSIGNTIYF.

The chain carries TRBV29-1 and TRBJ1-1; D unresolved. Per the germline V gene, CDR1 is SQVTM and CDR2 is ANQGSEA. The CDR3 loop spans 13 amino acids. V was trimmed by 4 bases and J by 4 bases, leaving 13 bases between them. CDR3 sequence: CSVGVGSGTEAFF. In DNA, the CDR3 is TGCAGCGTTGGCGTCGGATCGGGCACTGAAGCTTTCTTT.

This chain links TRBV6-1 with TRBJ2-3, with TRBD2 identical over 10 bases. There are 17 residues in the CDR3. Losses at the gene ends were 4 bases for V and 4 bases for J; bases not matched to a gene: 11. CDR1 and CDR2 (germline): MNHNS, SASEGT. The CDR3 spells CASSGSRTSGAADTQYF. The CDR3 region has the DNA TGTGCCAGCAGTGGCAGCCGAACTAGCGGGGCGGCAGATACGCAGTATTTT.

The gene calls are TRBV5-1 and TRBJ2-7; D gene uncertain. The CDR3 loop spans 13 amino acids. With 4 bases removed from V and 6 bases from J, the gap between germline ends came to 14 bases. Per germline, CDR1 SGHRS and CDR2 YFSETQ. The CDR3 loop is CASSPAGFIEQYF. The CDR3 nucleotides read TGCGCCAGCAGCCCGGCCGGGTTCATCGAGCAGTACTTC.

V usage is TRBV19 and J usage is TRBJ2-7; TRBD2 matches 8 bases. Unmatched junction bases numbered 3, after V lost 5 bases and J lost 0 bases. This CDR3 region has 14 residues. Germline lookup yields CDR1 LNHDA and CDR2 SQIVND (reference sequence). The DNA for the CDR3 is TGTGCCAGTAGTTATAGCGGGATCTCCTACGAGCAGTACTTC. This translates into CASSYSGISYEQYF.

CDR3 nucleotide sequence: TGTGCCAGCAGCTTTGGGACAGCGAACACCGGGGAGCTGTTTTTT. Translation: CASSFGTANTGELFF. This rearrangement joins TRBV7-9 to TRBJ2-2; TRBD1 matches 7 bases. The CDR3 contains 15 residues. CDR1 is SEHNR, CDR2 FQNEAQ, per germline (reference sequence). V shed 3 bases and J 0 bases; nucleotides not matched to a gene: 1.

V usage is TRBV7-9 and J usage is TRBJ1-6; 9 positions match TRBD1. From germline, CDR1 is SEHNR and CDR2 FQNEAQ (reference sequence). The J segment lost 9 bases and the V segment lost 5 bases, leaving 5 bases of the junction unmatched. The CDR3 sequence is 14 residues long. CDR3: CASSGTGYGSPLHF. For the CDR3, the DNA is TGTGCCAGCAGCGGGACAGGGTATGGTTCACCCCTCCACTTT. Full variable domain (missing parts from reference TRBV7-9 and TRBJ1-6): DTGVSQNPRHKITKRGQNVTFRCDPISEHNRLYWYRQTLGQGPEFLTYFQNEAQLEKSRLLSDRFSAERPKGSFSTLEIQRTEQGDSAMYLCASSGTGYGSPLHFGNGTRLTVT.

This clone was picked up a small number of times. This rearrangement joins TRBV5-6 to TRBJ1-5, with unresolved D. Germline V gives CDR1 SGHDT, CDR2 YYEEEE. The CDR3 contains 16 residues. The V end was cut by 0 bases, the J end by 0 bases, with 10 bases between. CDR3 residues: CASSLGRSYSNQPQHF. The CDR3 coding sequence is TGTGCCAGCAGCTTGGGCAGGTCTTATAGCAATCAGCCCCAGCATTTT.

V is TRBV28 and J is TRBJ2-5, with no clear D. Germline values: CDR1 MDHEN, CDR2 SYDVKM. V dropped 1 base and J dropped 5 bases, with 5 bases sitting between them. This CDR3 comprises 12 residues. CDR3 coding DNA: TGTGCCAGCAGTTTATATCGGGAGACCCAGTACTTC. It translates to CASSLYRETQYF.

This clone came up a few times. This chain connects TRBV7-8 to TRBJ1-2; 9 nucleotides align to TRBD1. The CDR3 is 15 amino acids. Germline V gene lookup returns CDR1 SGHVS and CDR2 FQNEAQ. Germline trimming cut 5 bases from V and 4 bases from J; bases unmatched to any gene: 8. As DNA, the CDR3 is TGTGCCAGCAGCCCAAACCGACAGGGGGGCTATGGCTACACCTTC. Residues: CASSPNRQGGYGYTF.